The clone carrying this T cell receptor beta chain was picked up one time. This entry is derived from a study of blood T cell repertoires in COVID-19. Data came from immunoSEQ multiplex PCR; TCRdb stores just in-frame clones and leaves some out. The data hold 250,000 to 300,000 clones, with 80% to 85% observed a single time. CDR3 length equals 14 residues. The germline V gene has CDR1 SGHVS and CDR2 FQNEAQ. The ends lost 4 bases at V and 7 bases at J; junction bases unmatched: 7. The sample was PBMCs or T cells enriched from blood (not recorded which). The chain links TRBV7-8 to TRBJ2-1; the match to TRBD2 covers 7 bases. This TCR came from a man over 45 who had recovered from COVID-19. The CDR3 DNA sequence: TGTGCCAGCAGCTCCAGACTAGCTATGAATGAGCAGTTCTTC. This encodes CASSSRLAMNEQFF.